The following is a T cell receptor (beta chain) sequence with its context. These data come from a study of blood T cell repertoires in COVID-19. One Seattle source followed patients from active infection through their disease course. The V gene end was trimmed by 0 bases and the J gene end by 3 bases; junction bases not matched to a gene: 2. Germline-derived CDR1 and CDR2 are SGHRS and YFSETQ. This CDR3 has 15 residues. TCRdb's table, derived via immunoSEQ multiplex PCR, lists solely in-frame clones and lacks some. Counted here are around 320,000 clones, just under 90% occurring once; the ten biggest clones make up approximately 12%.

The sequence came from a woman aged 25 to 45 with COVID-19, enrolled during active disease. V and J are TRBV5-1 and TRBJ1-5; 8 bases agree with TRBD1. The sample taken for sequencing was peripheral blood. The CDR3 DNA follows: TGCGCCAGCAGCTTGGGGGACAGGCACAATCAGCCCCAGCATTTT. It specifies CASSLGDRHNQPQHF.